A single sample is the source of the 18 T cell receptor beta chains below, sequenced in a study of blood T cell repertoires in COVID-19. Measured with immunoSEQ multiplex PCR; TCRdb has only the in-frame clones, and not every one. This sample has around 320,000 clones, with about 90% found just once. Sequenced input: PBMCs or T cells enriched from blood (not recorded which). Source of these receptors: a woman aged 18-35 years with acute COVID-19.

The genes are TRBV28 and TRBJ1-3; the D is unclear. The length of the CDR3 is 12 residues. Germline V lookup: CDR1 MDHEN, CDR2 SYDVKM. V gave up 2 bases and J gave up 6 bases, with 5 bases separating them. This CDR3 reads CASSLEKNTIYF. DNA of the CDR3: TGTGCCAGCAGTTTAGAGAAAAACACCATATATTTT. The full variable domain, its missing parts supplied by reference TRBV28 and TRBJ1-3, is DVKVTQSSRYLVKRTGEKVFLECVQDMDHENMFWYRQDPGLGLRLIYFSYDVKMKEKGDIPEGYSVSREKKERFSLILESASTNQTSMYLCASSLEKNTIYFGEGSWLTVV.

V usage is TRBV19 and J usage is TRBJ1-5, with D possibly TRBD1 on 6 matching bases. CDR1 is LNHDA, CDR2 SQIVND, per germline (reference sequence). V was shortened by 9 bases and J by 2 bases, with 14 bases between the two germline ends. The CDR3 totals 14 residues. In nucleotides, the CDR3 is TGTGCCAGCCCACAGGGCACGGGCAATCAGCCCCAGCATTTT. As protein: CASPQGTGNQPQHF.

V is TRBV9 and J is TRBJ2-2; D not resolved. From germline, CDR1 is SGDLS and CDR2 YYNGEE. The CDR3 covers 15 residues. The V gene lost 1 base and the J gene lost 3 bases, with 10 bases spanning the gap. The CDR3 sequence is CASSVTSGYTGELFF. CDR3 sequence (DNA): TGTGCCAGCAGCGTAACGAGTGGTTACACCGGGGAGCTGTTTTTT.

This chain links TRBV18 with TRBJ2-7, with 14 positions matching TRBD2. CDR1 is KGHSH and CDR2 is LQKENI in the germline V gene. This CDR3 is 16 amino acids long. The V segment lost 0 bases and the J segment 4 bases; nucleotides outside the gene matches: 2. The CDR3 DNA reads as TGTGCCAGCTCACCACCCGGGACTAGCGGGAGTTACGAGCAGTACTTC. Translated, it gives CASSPPGTSGSYEQYF.

CDR3 protein: CSASDPYLSYEQYF. The DNA of the CDR3 is TGCAGTGCTAGTGATCCCTACCTCTCCTACGAGCAGTACTTC. The V gene is TRBV20-1, the J gene TRBJ2-7; no definite D call. With 3 bases removed from V and 0 bases from J, the gap between germline ends came to 12 bases. Germline V gene data show CDR1 as DFQATT and CDR2 as SNEGSKA (reference sequence). There are 14 residues in the CDR3.

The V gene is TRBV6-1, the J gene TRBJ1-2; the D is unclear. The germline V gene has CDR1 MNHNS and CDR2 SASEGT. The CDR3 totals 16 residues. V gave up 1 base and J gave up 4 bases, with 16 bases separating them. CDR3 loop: CASSEDIWAGPYGYTF. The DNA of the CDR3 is TGTGCCAGCAGTGAAGATATATGGGCAGGCCCCTATGGCTACACCTTC.

CDR3 in DNA: TGCGCCAGCAGCACTGGACTAGCGGGATGGAAAGGGAGCTCCTACAATGAGCAGTTCTTC. This gives the protein CASSTGLAGWKGSSYNEQFF. V and J are TRBV5-1 and TRBJ2-1; 12 bases fit TRBD2. Trimming took 4 bases from V and 0 from J; bases not matched to a gene: 14. The CDR3 length is 20 residues. The germline V gene encodes CDR1 SGHRS and CDR2 YFSETQ.

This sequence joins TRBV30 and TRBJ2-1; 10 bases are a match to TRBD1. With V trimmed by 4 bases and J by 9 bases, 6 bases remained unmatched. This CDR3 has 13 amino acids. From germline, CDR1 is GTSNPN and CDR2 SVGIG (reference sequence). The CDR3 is CAWMGTGVPEQFF. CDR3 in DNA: TGTGCCTGGATGGGGACAGGGGTCCCTGAGCAGTTCTTC.

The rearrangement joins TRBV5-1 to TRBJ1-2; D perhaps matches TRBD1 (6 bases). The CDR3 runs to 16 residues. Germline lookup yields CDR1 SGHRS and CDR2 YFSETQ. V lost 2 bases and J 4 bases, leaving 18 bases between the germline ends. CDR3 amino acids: CASSLTSGVAAYGYTF. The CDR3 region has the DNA TGCGCCAGCAGCTTAACTTCAGGGGTGGCTGCCTATGGCTACACCTTC.

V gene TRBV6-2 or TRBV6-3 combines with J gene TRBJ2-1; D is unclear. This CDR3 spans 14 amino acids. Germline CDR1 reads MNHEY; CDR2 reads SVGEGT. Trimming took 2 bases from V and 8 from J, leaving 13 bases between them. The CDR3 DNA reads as TGTGCCAGCAGTTACGGTCTAAGTTCCTATGAGCAGTTCTTC. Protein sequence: CASSYGLSSYEQFF.

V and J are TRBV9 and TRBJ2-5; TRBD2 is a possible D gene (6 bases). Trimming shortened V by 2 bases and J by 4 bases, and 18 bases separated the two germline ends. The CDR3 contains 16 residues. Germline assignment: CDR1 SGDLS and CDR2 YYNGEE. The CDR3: CASSVSGPGGGETQYF. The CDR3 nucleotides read TGTGCCAGCAGCGTTAGCGGTCCCGGGGGTGGAGAGACCCAGTACTTC. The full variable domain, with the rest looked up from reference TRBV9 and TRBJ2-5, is DSGVTQTPKHLITATGQRVTLRCSPRSGDLSVYWYQQSLDQGLQFLIQYYNGEERAKGNILERFSAQQFPDLHSELNLSSLELGDSALYFCASSVSGPGGGETQYFGPGTRLLVL.

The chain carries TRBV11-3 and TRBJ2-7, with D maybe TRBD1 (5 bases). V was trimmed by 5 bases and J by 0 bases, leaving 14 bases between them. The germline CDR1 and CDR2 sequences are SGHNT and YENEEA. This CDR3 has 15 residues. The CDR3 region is CASSSLDSNSYEQYF. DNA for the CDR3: TGTGCCAGCAGCAGCCTCGACAGTAACTCCTACGAGCAGTACTTC.

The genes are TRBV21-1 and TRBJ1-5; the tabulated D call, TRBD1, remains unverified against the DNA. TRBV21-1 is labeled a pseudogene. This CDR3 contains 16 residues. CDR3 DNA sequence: TGTGCCAGCAGCAAAGTTATAGGGGGCTGCGTCGGGCCCCAGCATTTT. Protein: CASSKVIGGCVGPQHF.

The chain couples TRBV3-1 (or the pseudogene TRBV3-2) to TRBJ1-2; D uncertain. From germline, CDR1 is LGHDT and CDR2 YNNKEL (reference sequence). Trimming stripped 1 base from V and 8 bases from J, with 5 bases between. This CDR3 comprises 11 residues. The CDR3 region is CASSQGSGYTF. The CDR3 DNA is TGTGCCAGCAGCCAAGGGAGCGGCTACACCTTC.

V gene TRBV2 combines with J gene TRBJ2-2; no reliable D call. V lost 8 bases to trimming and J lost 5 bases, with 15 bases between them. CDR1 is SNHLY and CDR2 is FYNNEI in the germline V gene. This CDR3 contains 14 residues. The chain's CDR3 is CASAGTGGTGELFF. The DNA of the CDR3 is TGTGCCAGCGCCGGAACGGGTGGGACCGGGGAGCTGTTTTTT. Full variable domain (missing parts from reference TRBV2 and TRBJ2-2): EPEVTQTPSHQVTQMGQEVILRCVPISNHLYFYWYRQILGQKVEFLVSFYNNEISEKSEIFDDQFSVERPDGSNFTLKIRSTKLEDSAMYFCASAGTGGTGELFFGEGSRLTVL.

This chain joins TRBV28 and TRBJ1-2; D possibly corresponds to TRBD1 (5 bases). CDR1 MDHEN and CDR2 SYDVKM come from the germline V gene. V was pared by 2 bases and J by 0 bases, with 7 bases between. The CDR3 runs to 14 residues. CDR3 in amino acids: CASSLRGANYGYTF. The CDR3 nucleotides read TGTGCCAGCAGTTTACGGGGGGCTAACTATGGCTACACCTTC.

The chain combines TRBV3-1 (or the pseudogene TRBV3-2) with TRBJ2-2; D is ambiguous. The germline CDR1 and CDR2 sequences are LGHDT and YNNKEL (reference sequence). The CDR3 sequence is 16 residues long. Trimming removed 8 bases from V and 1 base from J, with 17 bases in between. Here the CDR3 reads CASVMSQTLNTGELFF. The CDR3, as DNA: TGTGCCAGCGTTATGTCCCAGACTCTGAACACCGGGGAGCTGTTTTTT.

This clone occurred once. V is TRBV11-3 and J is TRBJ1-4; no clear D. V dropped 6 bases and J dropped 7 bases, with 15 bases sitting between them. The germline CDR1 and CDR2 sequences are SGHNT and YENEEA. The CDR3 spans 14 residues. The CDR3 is CASSQLRGSEKLFF. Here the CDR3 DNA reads TGTGCCAGCAGTCAACTTCGTGGGAGTGAAAAACTGTTTTTT.